The 10 T cell receptor beta chains below all came from one sample that was sequenced in a study of PD-L1 blockade in urothelial cancer (dated by TCRdb to about 2017). What this sample's time point label stands for: peripheral blood 6 weeks after treatment start. Library creation used the immunoSEQ multiplex PCR assay. TCRdb retrieved this table from immuneACCESS and kept in-frame rearrangements only. Not all clones are present; in checked studies, unresolved V genes account for under half, and no reason is known for the remainder. This sample holds tens of thousands of clones; about 85% were observed only once. Under 2.5% of the sample goes to the ten largest clones. The source material was PBMCs, sampled around atezolizumab (anti-PD-L1) treatment. The receptors come from a man aged 50 to 59 with urothelial cancer.

This sequence joins TRBV18 and TRBJ2-1, with 10 bases matching TRBD2. The J segment lost 0 bases and the V segment lost 4 bases, leaving 6 bases of the junction unmatched. The CDR3 consists of 17 residues. Germline V CDR1 and CDR2: KGHSH, LQKENI. CDR3 residues: CASSLAPSGSSYNEQFF. The CDR3 DNA follows: TGTGCCAGCTCACTCGCACCTAGCGGGAGCTCCTACAATGAGCAGTTCTTC.

The V and J genes are TRBV6-5 and TRBJ2-7; 8 bases are a match to TRBD2. V gave up 8 bases and J gave up 0 bases; unmatched junction bases: 6. Germline V gene data show CDR1 as MNHEY and CDR2 as SVGAGI. The CDR3 has 14 residues. CDR3 in DNA: TGTGCCAGCGGACGGGAGGGCCTCTCCTACGAGCAGTACTTC. Encoded protein: CASGREGLSYEQYF.

This chain links TRBV29-1 with TRBJ1-3, with TRBD1 matching 8 bases. The CDR3 length is 13 residues. Losses at the gene ends were 7 bases for V and 8 bases for J; bases not matched to a gene: 10. Germline-derived CDR1 and CDR2 are SQVTM and ANQGSEA. CDR3 bases: TGCAGCGCCTCGACAGGGGTCTCGGACACCATATATTTT. The encoded protein is CSASTGVSDTIYF.

The CDR3 bases are TGTGCCAGCAGCTTAGCCGGGAGGGCCGGGGCAGATACGCAGTATTTT. Translation gives CASSLAGRAGADTQYF. V and J are TRBV7-9 and TRBJ2-3; 8 bases are shared with TRBD2. The V gene end was trimmed by 0 bases and the J gene end by 4 bases; junction bases not matched to a gene: 6. The germline CDR1 and CDR2 sequences are SEHNR and FQNEAQ (reference sequence). The CDR3 length is 16 residues.

The CDR3 DNA reads TGCGCCAGCAGCCCACAAACCGGGACAGCGGCAAATGGCTACACCTTC. Protein: CASSPQTGTAANGYTF. The chain employs TRBV5-1 and TRBJ1-2; 7 bases line up with TRBD1. Germline V gene sequence: CDR1 SGHRS, CDR2 YFSETQ. V dropped 4 bases and J dropped 6; count of bases not matched to a gene: 15. The CDR3 has 16 amino acids. Full variable domain (rest looked up from reference TRBV5-1 and TRBJ1-2): KAGVTQTPRYLIKTRGQQVTLSCSPISGHRSVSWYQQTPGQGLQFLFEYFSETQRNKGNFPGRFSGRQFSNSRSEMNVSTLELGDSALYLCASSPQTGTAANGYTFGSGTRLTVV.

This chain joins TRBV19 and TRBJ2-3; 10 bases are a match to TRBD2. Germline V gene lookup returns CDR1 LNHDA and CDR2 SQIVND (reference sequence). With V trimmed by 1 base and J by 3 bases, 4 bases remained unmatched. The CDR3 length is 16 residues. CDR3 nucleotides: TGTGCCAGTAGTATAGGACTAGCGGGTGTAACAGATACGCAGTATTTT. Residues: CASSIGLAGVTDTQYF.

The chain links TRBV5-1 to TRBJ2-7; a weak D match, TRBD1 (5 bases). Germline V gene data show CDR1 as SGHRS and CDR2 as YFSETQ. V was trimmed by 1 base and J by 5 bases, leaving 13 bases between them. The CDR3 sequence is 14 residues long. The CDR3 protein is CASSLRAGSHEQYF. The DNA of the CDR3 is TGCGCCAGCAGCTTGAGGGCAGGGTCCCACGAGCAGTACTTC.

V is TRBV7-9 and J is TRBJ1-1; D is undetermined. CDR1 and CDR2 (germline): SEHNR, FQNEAQ (reference sequence). Trimming removed 2 bases from V and 1 base from J, with 17 bases in between. This CDR3 spans 17 amino acids. CDR3: CASSLTPKVGPNTEAFF. CDR3 nucleotide sequence: TGTGCCAGCAGCTTAACCCCTAAGGTGGGCCCGAACACTGAAGCTTTCTTT.

This clone was seen a few times. The rearrangement links TRBV6-5 to TRBJ1-2; D is possibly TRBD1 (5 bases). The CDR3 consists of 14 residues. In germline, CDR1 is MNHEY, CDR2 SVGAGI. Trimming stripped 4 bases from V and 5 bases from J, with 14 bases between. The CDR3 spells CASSSSGIMYGYTF. The DNA of the CDR3 is TGTGCCAGCAGTTCTTCAGGGATTATGTATGGCTACACCTTC.

V is TRBV10-1 and J is TRBJ2-2, with 8 positions matching TRBD1. Germline loops: CDR1 WNHNN, CDR2 SYGVQD (reference sequence). V shed 5 bases, J shed 6 bases, and the junction held 8 bases outside the gene matches. The CDR3 consists of 15 residues. CDR3 in DNA: TGCGCCAGCAGTTTTGGACAGGGAGGCGCCGGGGAGCTGTTTTTT. Its translation is CASSFGQGGAGELFF.